A single sample gave rise to the 16 T cell receptor beta chains below, sequenced in a study of cytomegalovirus exposure and HLA in healthy donors (dated by TCRdb to 2017 to 2019). Libraries were built with the immunoSEQ multiplex PCR assay. For the multiplex PCR, a mixture combining 60 forward primers for TCR Vbeta segments and 13 reverse primers for TCR Jbeta segments was used. Imported from immuneACCESS, the table was reduced by TCRdb to in-frame sequences with V and J called. These copies leave out some clones; in studies compared against another copy, an unresolved V gene accounts for under half, and the cause of the remainder is not known. Recorded for this sample are roughly 58,000 clones; 75% to 85% of them occurred a single time. The ten largest clones add up to about 1.6% of the sample. Sequencing was carried out using PBMCs. The receptors originated from a human donor in good health.

This sequence joins TRBV2 and TRBJ1-2; no firm D call. The ends were cut back, 8 bases at V and 2 bases at J, with 9 bases in the middle. The germline gives CDR1 SNHLY, CDR2 FYNNEI. CDR3 size: 12 residues. CDR3 protein: CASLEINYGYTF. The DNA for the CDR3 is TGTGCCAGCCTAGAGATCAACTATGGCTACACCTTC.

The chain uses TRBV5-4 and TRBJ2-3, with 9 bases identical to TRBD2. The CDR3 contains 17 residues. Trimming cost V 4 bases and J 2 bases; bases outside gene matches: 11. Germline V gene lookup returns CDR1 SGHNT and CDR2 YYREEE (reference sequence). This CDR3 is CASSRYIAGVITDTQYF. Written as DNA, the CDR3 is TGTGCCAGCAGCCGATATATAGCGGGAGTCATCACAGATACGCAGTATTTT.

This clone turned up a few times. V is TRBV7-2 and J is TRBJ2-7; 12 bases are a match to TRBD1. The CDR3 runs 15 residues. CDR1 and CDR2 (germline): SGHTA, FQGNSA. After removal of 4 bases from V and 7 bases from J, the junction contained 8 bases not matched to a gene. The CDR3 DNA follows: TGTGCCAGCAGCTGGGGACAGGGGGCGGAGTGGGAGCAGTACTTC. Its translation is CASSWGQGAEWEQYF.

The gene calls are TRBV7-8 and TRBJ2-7, with 7 bases lining up with TRBD1. This CDR3 is built from 14 residues. The J segment lost 3 bases and the V segment lost 6 bases, leaving 8 bases of the junction unmatched. The germline CDR1 and CDR2 sequences are SGHVS and FQNEAQ. The CDR3 nucleotides read TGTGCCAGCAGTCCAACGGGACAGAGCTACGAGCAGTACTTC. This sequence encodes CASSPTGQSYEQYF.

V is TRBV2 and J is TRBJ2-5, with D tentatively TRBD2 (5 bases). V dropped 5 bases and J dropped 1 base, with 11 bases sitting between them. The germline CDR1 and CDR2 sequences are SNHLY and FYNNEI. This CDR3 comprises 14 residues. The chain's CDR3 is CASSQGGIQETQYF. The CDR3 nucleotides are TGTGCCAGCAGTCAAGGAGGTATCCAAGAGACCCAGTACTTC. The full variable domain, in which reference TRBV2 and TRBJ2-5 provide the parts outside the CDR3, is EPEVTQTPSHQVTQMGQEVILRCVPISNHLYFYWYRQILGQKVEFLVSFYNNEISEKSEIFDDQFSVERPDGSNFTLKIRSTKLEDSAMYFCASSQGGIQETQYFGPGTRLLVL.

The rearrangement uses TRBV7-2 and TRBJ2-3, with TRBD2 matching 10 bases. The CDR3 is 14 residues long. The V gene end was trimmed by 2 bases and the J gene end by 5 bases; junction bases not matched to a gene: 1. Germline-derived CDR1 and CDR2 are SGHTA and FQGNSA. CDR3 DNA: TGTGCCAGCAGCTTAAGCGGGAGGGTAGATACGCAGTATTTT. Translated: CASSLSGRVDTQYF.

The chain's CDR3 is CAINPGGDTQYF. The CDR3 DNA sequence: TGTGCCATCAACCCGGGGGGTGATACGCAGTATTTT. This sequence joins TRBV10-3 and TRBJ2-3; TRBD2 matches 7 bases. CDR3 size: 12 residues. J lost 6 bases, V lost 7 bases, and 4 bases had no gene match. Looked up from germline, CDR1 is ENHRY and CDR2 is SYGVKD.

This chain joins TRBV4-3 and TRBJ1-1; D unresolved. CDR3 length equals 13 residues. V was pared by 0 bases and J by 14 bases, with 16 bases between. CDR1 and CDR2 (germline): LGHNA, YSLEER. For the CDR3, the DNA is TGCGCCAGCAGCCAAGATCAGAAAACCTCCCTGTTCTTT. This translates into CASSQDQKTSLFF.

The V call is TRBV28, the J call TRBJ2-5; TRBD1 matches at 9 bases. Germline V gene data show CDR1 as MDHEN and CDR2 as SYDVKM. The CDR3 contains 16 residues. V dropped 6 bases and J dropped 5; count of bases not matched to a gene: 13. For the CDR3, the DNA is TGTGCCAGCAGCACAACAGGGGGCCCAATGGGGGAGACCCAGTACTTC. This gives the protein CASSTTGGPMGETQYF.

This clone was detected once. The chain carries TRBV4-1 and TRBJ2-7, with 9 nucleotides matching TRBD2. V dropped 1 base and J dropped 2; count of bases not matched to a gene: 3. Germline V gene data show CDR1 as MGHRA and CDR2 as YSYEKL. The CDR3 totals 15 residues. CDR3 bases: TGCGCCAGCAGCCAAGGGCTAGCGGGACCCTACGAGCAGTACTTC. Its translation is CASSQGLAGPYEQYF.

The chain uses TRBV14 and TRBJ2-1; the match to TRBD2 covers 11 bases. CDR1 is SGHDN and CDR2 is FVKESK in the germline V gene. J was trimmed by 6 bases and V by 4 bases; bases with no gene match: 14. The CDR3 length is 18 residues. CDR3 protein: CASSRYFAGTSGSNEQFF. The CDR3 DNA reads as TGTGCCAGCAGCCGATACTTCGCCGGGACTAGCGGATCCAATGAGCAGTTCTTC.

For this clone: Relative to the germline gene, one junction end is altered; a read error may explain this. The CDR3 region has the DNA TGCAGCGTCGAAGGTAGCGGGACTACAGATACGCAGTATTTT. Translating it yields CSVEGSGTTDTQYF. The gene calls are TRBV29-1 and TRBJ2-3, with 8 positions matching TRBD2. The CDR3 is made up of 14 amino acids. The V gene's germline CDR1 is SQVTM and CDR2 ANQGSEA.

This chain links TRBV5-1 with TRBJ2-1; D ambiguous. Germline V gene lookup returns CDR1 SGHRS and CDR2 YFSETQ. Trimming shortened V by 0 bases and J by 0 bases, and 7 bases separated the two germline ends. The CDR3 has 15 amino acids. The CDR3 is CASSLVAASYNEQFF. The CDR3 coding sequence is TGCGCCAGCAGCTTGGTCGCGGCCTCCTACAATGAGCAGTTCTTC. Variable domain in full (rest from reference TRBV5-1 and TRBJ2-1): KAGVTQTPRYLIKTRGQQVTLSCSPISGHRSVSWYQQTPGQGLQFLFEYFSETQRNKGNFPGRFSGRQFSNSRSEMNVSTLELGDSALYLCASSLVAASYNEQFFGPGTRLTVL.

This chain links TRBV15 with TRBJ1-2; 9 bases match TRBD1. CDR3 length: 16 amino acids. Germline V CDR1 and CDR2: LNHNV, YYDKDF (reference sequence). The V gene end was trimmed by 3 bases and the J gene end by 5 bases; junction bases not matched to a gene: 10. The CDR3 nucleotides read TGTGCCACCAGCAGGGGAGATCAAGGGACAGGGTATGGCTACACCTTC. It yields the protein CATSRGDQGTGYGYTF.

This clone has just one count. This chain uses TRBV5-1 with TRBJ2-3; a weak D match, TRBD1 (5 bases). Trimming left V 1 base short and J 5 bases short, with 14 bases between. The germline CDR1 and CDR2 sequences are SGHRS and YFSETQ. The CDR3 length is 15 residues. The CDR3 DNA reads as TGCGCCAGCAGCTTGCAGGGTGGGCGAGGAGATACGCAGTATTTT. It yields the protein CASSLQGGRGDTQYF.

J is TRBJ2-3 and V is TRBV7-9; 16 positions match TRBD2. This CDR3 spans 19 amino acids. Germline trimming cut 3 bases from V and 6 bases from J; bases unmatched to any gene: 12. The germline gives CDR1 SEHNR, CDR2 FQNEAQ (reference sequence). The CDR3 loop is CASSFGTSGRALLLDTQYF. CDR3 in DNA: TGTGCCAGCAGCTTCGGGACTAGCGGGAGGGCCCTCTTATTGGATACGCAGTATTTT.